These T cell receptor beta chains were read from a single sample in a study of shared clonotypes between healthy human individuals. Measured with immunoSEQ multiplex PCR; TCRdb has only the in-frame clones, and not every one. The repertoire holds under 1,900,000 clones, with around 98.5% as singletons. The specimen was naive CD4+ T cells sorted from blood. These receptors were collected from a man aged 30 to 45 in good health. Each CDR3 is given with its conserved first and last residue. Each record gives: clone size, V gene, D gene, J gene, CDR3 DNA, CDR3 protein. The D gene is left open where the match is weak. The listing skips clone size in some rows; elsewhere it reads once, few, many or a size class.

.	TRBV30	TRBD2	TRBJ2-7	TGTGCCTGGAAGAGAGCGGGAGCCGGCGAGCAGTACTTC	CAWKRAGAGEQYF
.	TRBV18	.	TRBJ2-3	TGTGCCAGCTCACCACTGGGTGGAGGGAGTGGCACAGATACGCAGTATTTT	CASSPLGGGSGTDTQYF
.	TRBV18	.	TRBJ2-2	TGTGCCAGCTCACCACAGGGGACCCCGGGCGGGGAGCTGTTTTTT	CASSPQGTPGGELFF
.	TRBV18	TRBD1	TRBJ1-4	TGTGCCAGCTCACCAGCGACAGGGGCGTATGAAAAACTGTTTTTT	CASSPATGAYEKLFF
once	TRBV29-1	.	TRBJ2-3	TGCAGCGTTACACCGTCGGATACGCAGTATTTT	CSVTPSDTQYF
.	TRBV18	TRBD1	TRBJ2-2	TGTGCCAGCTCACCTGGGACAGCCGACACCGGGGAGCTGTTTTTT	CASSPGTADTGELFF
.	TRBV28	TRBD2	TRBJ2-1	TGTGCCAGCAGTTCGCTCGGGAGGGCCTACAATGAGCAGTTCTTC	CASSSLGRAYNEQFF
.	TRBV7-9	.	TRBJ2-5	TGTGCCAGCAGCTTACCGGAGGTCCCGGCGGTGAGGGAGACCCAGTACTTC	CASSLPEVPAVRETQYF
.	TRBV11-2	.	TRBJ2-3	TGTGCCAGCATCCTTAGGCATGCGAGCCTCAGGCCAGATACGCAGTATTTT	CASILRHASLRPDTQYF
.	TRBV9	TRBD2	TRBJ2-5	TGTGCCAGCAGCTTCCGGACTAGCGGCCAAGAGACCCAGTACTTC	CASSFRTSGQETQYF
.	TRBV2	.	TRBJ2-4	TGTGCCAGCAGGTCGACCACGGTGGCCAAAAACATTCAGTACTTC	CASRSTTVAKNIQYF
.	TRBV10-1	TRBD1	TRBJ2-5	TGCGCCAGCAGTGAGTTCTACAGGGGGCAAGAGACCCAGTACTTC	CASSEFYRGQETQYF
once	TRBV20-1	.	TRBJ1-1	TGCAGGCCGACAACAGGACTTGAAGCTTTCTTT	CRPTTGLEAFF
.	TRBV5-1	TRBD2	TRBJ2-7	TGCGCCAGCAGCTTGGTGGTGACAGGGGCTTGGGGTAGCGGGAGGGCCAGTTCCTACGAGCAGTACTTC	CASSLVVTGAWGSGRASSYEQYF
.	TRBV10-1	.	TRBJ2-5	TGCGCCAGCAGCAACAGGGGAGGCGAGACCCAGTACTTC	CASSNRGGETQYF
.	TRBV7-2	.	TRBJ2-1	TGTGCCAGCAGCTTAGGAGCTCCGGCCTACAATGAGCAGTTCTTC	CASSLGAPAYNEQFF
.	TRBV5-4	TRBD2	TRBJ2-1	TGTGCCAGCAGCCCGGAAGCGGGAGTAGGGGCCAATGAGCAGTTCTTC	CASSPEAGVGANEQFF
.	TRBV5-3	TRBD1	TRBJ2-1	TGTGCCAGAAGCAAACGGGCTACAGGGGGACGTCCCAGCTCCTACAATGAGCAGTTCTTC	CARSKRATGGRPSSYNEQFF
.	TRBV5-4	.	TRBJ2-1	TGTGCCAGCAGAGAGGAGGCCTCTTACAATGAGCAGTTCTTC	CASREEASYNEQFF
.	TRBV5-6	TRBD1	TRBJ2-7	TGTGCCAGCAGTCCTATGAGCCGGGACAGCTACGAGCAGTACTTC	CASSPMSRDSYEQYF
few	TRBV29-1	TRBD2	TRBJ2-3	TGCAGCGTTGAGGCGGGAGGCACAGATACGCAGTATTTT	CSVEAGGTDTQYF
.	TRBV18	TRBD2	TRBJ2-7	TGTGCCAGCTCACCACCGGGACTAGCGGGAGCGGGGGAGCAGTACTTC	CASSPPGLAGAGEQYF
.	TRBV5-1	.	TRBJ2-3	TGCGCCAGCAGCTTGGTAGCCACAGATACGCAGTATTTT	CASSLVATDTQYF
.	TRBV7-2	TRBD2	TRBJ2-3	TGTGCCAGCAGAAAATTAGCGGGAGTACCCACAGATACGCAGTATTTT	CASRKLAGVPTDTQYF
.	TRBV7-9	.	TRBJ2-7	TGTGCCAGCAGCCCCGTTCCACAGGGCGAGCAGTACTTC	CASSPVPQGEQYF
.	TRBV28	.	TRBJ2-5	TGTGCCAGCAGAATCCATTTGTACGGGCACACTCAAGAGACCCAGTACTTC	CASRIHLYGHTQETQYF
.	TRBV27	.	TRBJ2-7	TGTGCCAGCAAGTCCGGGGGCGGGAGTTTGTACGAGCAGTACTTC	CASKSGGGSLYEQYF
once	TRBV7-2	.	TRBJ2-3	TGTGCCAGCAGCTTTCTTGCGGGTAGCACAGATACGCAGTATTTT	CASSFLAGSTDTQYF
.	TRBV6-1	TRBD1	TRBJ1-2	TGTGCCAGCAGTGTCTGGACAGGGGCGGCTCTGGCCAACTATGGCTACACCTTC	CASSVWTGAALANYGYTF
.	TRBV14	.	TRBJ1-2	TGTGCCAGCAGCCAAGCTGTAGGCAGCTACACCTTC	CASSQAVGSYTF
.	TRBV9	.	TRBJ2-1	TGTGCCAGCAGCGTAGCCACTAGTACCTTAACTGTCAATGAGCAGTTCTTC	CASSVATSTLTVNEQFF
.	TRBV18	.	TRBJ2-3	TGTGCCAGCTCACCACAGGGCACAGGGCCCACAGATACGCAGTATTTT	CASSPQGTGPTDTQYF
.	TRBV2	.	TRBJ2-1	TGTGCCAGCAGTGTTCTCTTAAATGGCATCACGTTCTTC	CASSVLLNGITFF
.	TRBV2	.	TRBJ2-5	TGTGCCAGCAGTGATCGGGGGAAAGAAAGGGAGACCCAGTACTTC	CASSDRGKERETQYF
.	TRBV6-5	.	TRBJ2-3	TGTGCCAGCAGCCGGGACTCCTACACAGATACGCAGTATTTT	CASSRDSYTDTQYF
.	TRBV19	TRBD1	TRBJ2-7	TGTGCCAGTAGTATATCTGGGACAGCCCTCTTCTACGAGCAGTACTTC	CASSISGTALFYEQYF
.	TRBV7-2	TRBD1	TRBJ2-7	TGTGCCAGCAGCCGAGACAGGGAATCCTACGAGCAGTACTTC	CASSRDRESYEQYF
.	TRBV5-5	TRBD1	TRBJ2-1	TGTGCCAGCAGCTCGAGAGACAGGGGAAGGACCTACAATGAGCAGTTCTTC	CASSSRDRGRTYNEQFF
.	TRBV18	.	TRBJ1-5	TGTGCCAGCTCACCACCTATTGGGGCGGGTCAGCCCCAGCATTTT	CASSPPIGAGQPQHF
.	TRBV10-3	TRBD1	TRBJ2-1	TGTGCCATCAGTGGGGGCCGGGACAGGGCCCATGAGCAGTTCTTC	CAISGGRDRAHEQFF
.	TRBV9	.	TRBJ2-7	TGTGCCAGCAGCACACGGGGCTACTCCTACGAGCAGTACTTC	CASSTRGYSYEQYF
.	TRBV5-4	TRBD1	TRBJ2-3	TGTGCCAGCAGCTTGGACTACGGGACAGGACCCACAGATACGCAGTATTTT	CASSLDYGTGPTDTQYF
.	TRBV29-1	.	TRBJ1-5	TGCAGCGTGGCCCGGGACACAAATCAGCCCCAGCATTTT	CSVARDTNQPQHF
.	TRBV10-3	TRBD2	TRBJ2-5	TGTGCCATCAGTACTCCGGGACTAGCGGGAGGGGGGTCAGAGACCCAGTACTTC	CAISTPGLAGGGSETQYF
.	TRBV11-2	.	TRBJ2-1	TGTGCCAGCAAAGCGTCCCCCTACAATGAGCAGTTCTTC	CASKASPYNEQFF
.	TRBV19	TRBD1	TRBJ2-7	TGTGCCAGTAGTCCGACAGGGGTAGTTGGCGAGCAGTACTTC	CASSPTGVVGEQYF
.	TRBV5-1	TRBD2	TRBJ2-1	TGCGCCAGCAGCGACTCAGCGGGAGGGGGTTTTGTGGATGAGCAGTTCTTC	CASSDSAGGGFVDEQFF
.	TRBV5-1	.	TRBJ2-2	TGCGCCAGCAGCTTGGAGAGCGTCACCGGGGAGCTGTTTTTT	CASSLESVTGELFF
.	TRBV11-3	.	TRBJ2-3	TGTGCCAGCAGCTTAGACACAGATACGCAGTATTTT	CASSLDTDTQYF
.	TRBV10-1	TRBD1	TRBJ1-3	TGCGCCAGCCGCGGGACAGGGGAATTCGGAAACACCATATATTTT	CASRGTGEFGNTIYF